This passage covers 5 T cell receptor beta chains from one sample sequenced in a study of response to subunit inactivated influenza vaccine. TCRdb analysed the RT-PCR reads with MiXCR anew, one entry per CDR3 protein. The sample includes about 700,000 distinct CDR3 sequences, about 14% seen only once; the top ten take 7.5% to 9%. Specimen: PBMCs from blood, collected 14 days before vaccination. These receptors all stem from a man between 50 and 59 years old who received an inactivated influenza vaccine.

The rearrangement uses TRBV19 and TRBJ1-3; 7 bases are shared with TRBD1. The CDR3 is 14 residues long. J gave up 2 bases and V 8 bases, and 6 bases lay outside the gene matches. Germline values: CDR1 LNHDA, CDR2 SQIVND (reference sequence). The CDR3, as DNA: TGTGCCAGTGGGGACAGACACCCTGGAAACACCATATATTTT. Encoded protein: CASGDRHPGNTIYF.

This clonotype has at least ten counts. This chain uses TRBV20-1 with TRBJ1-4; D uncertain. CDR3 length: 13 amino acids. Germline CDR1 and CDR2: DFQATT and SNEGSKA (reference sequence). The V end lost 2 bases, the J end lost 0 bases, and 4 bases lay between the germline ends. The CDR3 sequence: CSARSATNEKLFF. The DNA for the CDR3 is TGCAGTGCTAGATCTGCAACTAATGAAAAACTGTTTTTT.

A few counts support this clonotype. This sequence joins TRBV2 and TRBJ1-5, with 9 bases fitting TRBD1. Trimming at V came to 6 bases and at J to 2 bases, leaving 8 bases not matched to a gene. There are 16 residues in the CDR3. The germline gives CDR1 SNHLY, CDR2 FYNNEI. CDR3 in amino acids: CASSPGQGIGNQPQHF. In DNA form, the CDR3 reads TGTGCCAGCAGCCCGGGACAGGGAATTGGCAATCAGCCCCAGCATTTT.

The table lists this clonotype with a few counts. This chain uses TRBV11-2 with TRBJ2-1, with TRBD2 identical over 7 bases. This CDR3 has 14 residues. Losses at the gene ends were 5 bases for V and 4 bases for J; bases not matched to a gene: 5. CDR1 SGHAT and CDR2 FQNNGV come from the germline V gene. CDR3 DNA sequence: TGTGCCAGCAGCGGAGCGGGACCATACAATGAGCAGTTCTTC. Residues: CASSGAGPYNEQFF.

There are many counts of this clonotype. This rearrangement joins TRBV4-3 to TRBJ2-5; TRBD2 matches at 13 bases. Germline CDR1 reads LGHNA; CDR2 reads YSLEER. CDR3 length: 17 residues. With V trimmed by 4 bases and J by 2 bases, 7 bases remained unmatched. The CDR3, as DNA: TGCGCCAGCAGCCCCCGACTAGCGGGAGGTACACAAGAGACCCAGTACTTC. Residues: CASSPRLAGGTQETQYF.